The 22 T cell receptor beta chains in this list originate from one sample, sequenced in a study of cytomegalovirus exposure and HLA in healthy donors. Both 60 Vbeta primers and 13 Jbeta primers went into the PCR. Assay: immunoSEQ multiplex PCR; the TCRdb copy retains only in-frame clones and omits some. Here the sample spans about 160,000 clones, roughly 80% being singletons. The sample was PBMCs. The source of these receptors is a man aged 25 to 40 in good health and CMV-seronegative.

The V gene is TRBV11-2, the J gene TRBJ1-6; D uncertain. The CDR3 sequence is 13 residues long. Trimming cost V 1 base and J 8 bases, with 6 bases left between them. CDR1 and CDR2 (germline): SGHAT, FQNNGV. The CDR3 DNA follows: TGTGCCAGCAGCTTAGTAAGAGATTCACCCCTCCACTTT. Amino acid sequence: CASSLVRDSPLHF.

The chain combines TRBV7-7 with TRBJ2-7, with a weak D call TRBD2 (6 bases). With 5 bases removed from V and 2 bases from J, the gap between germline ends came to 10 bases. CDR3 length: 13 amino acids. Germline V gives CDR1 SSHAT, CDR2 FNYEAQ (reference sequence). CDR3 loop: CASSAGLPYEQYF. CDR3 nucleotides: TGTGCCAGCAGCGCGGGACTCCCCTACGAGCAGTACTTC.

The genes are TRBV28 and TRBJ2-1; TRBD1 matches 9 bases. With 6 bases clipped from V and 7 bases from J, the junction kept 10 bases outside the gene matches. CDR1 is MDHEN, CDR2 SYDVKM, per germline. The CDR3 spans 15 residues. The CDR3 DNA reads TGTGCCAGCAGCCCCGGGACAGGGCCTGTAAATGAGCAGTTCTTC. Translation gives CASSPGTGPVNEQFF.

The rearrangement joins TRBV2 to TRBJ2-7; a possible D gene is TRBD2 (6 bases). Trimming pared 4 bases from V and 3 bases from J, leaving 13 bases between. From germline, CDR1 is SNHLY and CDR2 FYNNEI. The CDR3 extends over 14 amino acids. The CDR3 sequence: CASSVWDSLYEQYF. The CDR3 DNA sequence: TGTGCCAGCAGTGTGTGGGACTCCCTCTACGAGCAGTACTTC. Based on the CDR3 plus reference TRBV2 and TRBJ2-7, the full variable domain is EPEVTQTPSHQVTQMGQEVILRCVPISNHLYFYWYRQILGQKVEFLVSFYNNEISEKSEIFDDQFSVERPDGSNFTLKIRSTKLEDSAMYFCASSVWDSLYEQYFGPGTRLTVT.

This clone was observed a single time. The chain is built from TRBV4-1 and TRBJ2-7; D is unresolved. Germline values: CDR1 MGHRA, CDR2 YSYEKL. Trimming cost V 6 bases and J 2 bases, with 17 bases left between them. The CDR3 is 15 amino acids. The CDR3 spells CASSFIDRGAYEQYF. The DNA for the CDR3 is TGCGCCAGCAGTTTCATAGACCGAGGCGCCTACGAGCAGTACTTC.

The gene calls are TRBV14 and TRBJ1-2; D might be TRBD1 (5 bases). The V and J ends lost 4 bases and 7 bases respectively, with 13 bases between them. CDR1 is SGHDN and CDR2 is FVKESK in the germline V gene. The CDR3 spans 13 residues. CDR3 bases: TGTGCCAGCAGCCCGGGGGGGTCCGGTGGCTACACCTTC. This sequence encodes CASSPGGSGGYTF. The entire variable domain, with the rest obtained from reference TRBV14 and TRBJ1-2, is as follows: EAGVTQFPSHSVIEKGQTVTLRCDPISGHDNLYWYRRVMGKEIKFLLHFVKESKQDESGMPNNRFLAERTGGTYSTLKVQPAELEDSGVYFCASSPGGSGGYTFGSGTRLTVV.

The chain joins TRBV30 to TRBJ2-7; D unresolved. Trimming cost V 0 bases and J 0 bases, with 9 bases left between them. From germline, CDR1 is GTSNPN and CDR2 SVGIG (reference sequence). This CDR3 has 14 residues. The CDR3 region is CAWSVGRASYEQYF. The CDR3 DNA sequence: TGTGCCTGGAGTGTTGGGCGTGCCTCCTACGAGCAGTACTTC.

The chain recombines TRBV28 with TRBJ1-5; a possible D gene is TRBD1 (6 bases). Germline V CDR1 and CDR2: MDHEN, SYDVKM. The CDR3 spans 16 residues. The V end was cut by 2 bases, the J end by 3 bases, with 14 bases between. The CDR3 bases are TGTGCCAGCAGTTTAATATCACAGGGTGCCAATCAGCCCCAGCATTTT. Translating it yields CASSLISQGANQPQHF.

The chain uses TRBV5-4 and TRBJ1-5, with a possible D match to TRBD1 (6 bases). V lost 0 bases and J lost 7, with 8 bases in between. CDR3 size: 13 residues. Germline V gives CDR1 SGHNT, CDR2 YYREEE (reference sequence). CDR3: CASSLGGQQPQHF. In DNA form, the CDR3 reads TGTGCCAGCAGCTTGGGGGGACAACAGCCCCAGCATTTT.

By share, this clone ranks as medium-sized. This rearrangement joins TRBV2 to TRBJ1-4; maybe TRBD1 (5 bases). V was cut by 5 bases and J by 0 bases, with 13 bases left in between. CDR1 is SNHLY, CDR2 FYNNEI, per germline. This CDR3 contains 16 residues. This chain's CDR3 is CASSLQTVATNEKLFF. In DNA, the CDR3 is TGTGCCAGCAGTCTACAGACAGTTGCAACTAATGAAAAACTGTTTTTT.

The chain is built from TRBV5-5 and TRBJ2-1, with 7 bases fitting TRBD2. Germline V lookup: CDR1 SGHKS, CDR2 YYEKEE (reference sequence). This CDR3 region has 13 residues. V shed 2 bases and J 9 bases; nucleotides not matched to a gene: 5. The DNA of the CDR3 is TGTGCCAGCAGCTTCATGGGGGGGAGTGAGCAGTTCTTC. Its translation: CASSFMGGSEQFF.

J is TRBJ1-5 and V is TRBV30; D is perhaps TRBD1 (6 bases). Germline V CDR1 and CDR2: GTSNPN, SVGIG (reference sequence). The CDR3 contains 14 residues. Trimming stripped 5 bases from V and 7 bases from J, with 18 bases between. For the CDR3, the DNA is TGTGCCTGGTCTACCCAGGGGAAAGGGCAGCCCCAGCATTTT. Protein sequence: CAWSTQGKGQPQHF.

In its sample, this clone was seen a few times. This sequence joins TRBV6-6 and TRBJ1-3; possible D gene TRBD1, 6 bases. V gave up 5 bases and J gave up 4 bases, with 15 bases separating them. Germline CDR1 reads MNHNY; CDR2 reads SVGAGI (reference sequence). The CDR3 runs to 15 residues. DNA for the CDR3: TGTGCCAGCAGTCCTACAGGGTTAGGCGGAAACACCATATATTTT. This translates into CASSPTGLGGNTIYF.

This clone was seen only once. The chain recombines TRBV2 with TRBJ1-1; 8 nucleotides line up with TRBD1. Germline CDR1 is SNHLY and CDR2 is FYNNEI. J gave up 4 bases and V 3 bases, and 4 bases lay outside the gene matches. CDR3 length: 14 amino acids. Written as DNA, the CDR3 is TGTGCCAGCAGTGAGGACAGGGACTTCACTGAAGCTTTCTTT. Translating gives CASSEDRDFTEAFF.

The genes are TRBV7-9 and TRBJ2-2, with D possibly matching TRBD2 (5 bases). Trimming took off 11 bases at V and 3 bases at J, with 7 bases between the two ends. The CDR3 totals 11 residues. The V gene's germline CDR1 is SEHNR and CDR2 FQNEAQ (reference sequence). The chain's CDR3 is CAAGDTGELFF. The DNA for the CDR3 is TGTGCCGCCGGGGACACCGGGGAGCTGTTTTTT.

V is TRBV10-1 and J is TRBJ1-6, with D uncertain. Trimming took 8 bases from V and 9 from J, leaving 11 bases between them. There are 12 residues in the CDR3. CDR1 WNHNN and CDR2 SYGVQD come from the germline V gene (reference sequence). The CDR3 protein is CASGLEGSPLHF. CDR3 coding DNA: TGCGCCAGCGGGCTCGAGGGTTCACCCCTCCACTTT.

This chain links TRBV9 with TRBJ2-3; 7 bases fit TRBD2. V gave up 6 bases and J gave up 6 bases; unmatched junction bases: 10. The CDR3 covers 14 residues. Germline CDR1 and CDR2: SGDLS and YYNGEE. Here the CDR3 DNA reads TGTGCCAGCACCACGGGGGGTTCGGGGGATACGCAGTATTTT. It is translated as CASTTGGSGDTQYF.

The V gene is TRBV18, the J gene TRBJ2-7; 7 bases line up with TRBD1. The J segment lost 1 base and the V segment lost 5 bases, leaving 5 bases of the junction unmatched. Germline V gene data show CDR1 as KGHSH and CDR2 as LQKENI. The CDR3 runs 14 residues. The CDR3 nucleotides read TGTGCCAGCTCATACGGACAGGATTCCTACGAGCAGTACTTC. It codes for CASSYGQDSYEQYF.

The chain uses TRBV5-6 and TRBJ2-3; the D gene is possibly TRBD2 (5 bases). The germline CDR1 and CDR2 sequences are SGHDT and YYEEEE. There are 15 residues in the CDR3. Trimming took off 0 bases at V and 1 base at J, with 9 bases between the two ends. In DNA, the CDR3 is TGTGCCAGCAGCTTGGCTAGCTCGGGCACAGATACGCAGTATTTT. Its translation is CASSLASSGTDTQYF. Full variable domain (remainder filled in from reference TRBV5-6 and TRBJ2-3): DAGVTQSPTHLIKTRGQQVTLRCSPKSGHDTVSWYQQALGQGPQFIFQYYEEEERQRGNFPDRFSGHQFPNYSSELNVNALLLGDSALYLCASSLASSGTDTQYFGPGTRLTVL.

Comment on this clone: The same CDR3 can be traced to other DNA sequences in this sample. The chain carries TRBV7-9 and TRBJ2-7, with TRBD2 matching over 9 bases. CDR3 length: 16 amino acids. The junction had 6 bases not matched to a gene; V was cut back by 0 bases and J by 3 bases. Germline CDR1 and CDR2: SEHNR and FQNEAQ (reference sequence). CDR3 loop: CASSLALAGLNYEQYF. In nucleotides, the CDR3 is TGTGCCAGCAGCTTAGCTCTAGCGGGGTTGAACTACGAGCAGTACTTC.

The V call is TRBV27, the J call TRBJ2-6, with no clear D. V shed 4 bases and J shed 2 bases, with 9 bases lying between them. The germline CDR1 and CDR2 sequences are MNHEY and SMNVEV (reference sequence). This CDR3 region has 15 residues. For the CDR3, the DNA is TGTGCCAGCAGTTCCACGGTGGCTGGGGCCAACGTCCTGACTTTC. It is translated as CASSSTVAGANVLTF.

This clone was counted between two and nine times. The chain links TRBV7-8 to TRBJ1-5, with 10 bases identical to TRBD1. Germline CDR1 and CDR2: SGHVS and FQNEAQ. The CDR3 length is 14 residues. The ends lost 5 bases at V and 5 bases at J; junction bases unmatched: 3. Here the CDR3 DNA reads TGTGCCAGCAGCCCGACAGGGGGCTATCAGCCCCAGCATTTT. The encoded protein is CASSPTGGYQPQHF.